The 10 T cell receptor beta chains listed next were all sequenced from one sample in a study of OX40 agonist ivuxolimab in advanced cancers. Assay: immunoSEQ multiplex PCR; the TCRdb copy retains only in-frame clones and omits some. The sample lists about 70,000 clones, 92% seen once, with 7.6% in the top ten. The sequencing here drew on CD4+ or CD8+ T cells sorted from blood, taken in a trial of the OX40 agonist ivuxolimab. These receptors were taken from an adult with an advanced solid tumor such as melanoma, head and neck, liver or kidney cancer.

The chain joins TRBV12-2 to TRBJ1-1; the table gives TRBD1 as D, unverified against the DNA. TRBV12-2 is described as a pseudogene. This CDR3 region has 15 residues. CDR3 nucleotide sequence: TGTGCAAGTCGCCCAGGAGGACAGGTGAACACTGAAGCTTTCTTT. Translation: CASRPGGQVNTEAFF.

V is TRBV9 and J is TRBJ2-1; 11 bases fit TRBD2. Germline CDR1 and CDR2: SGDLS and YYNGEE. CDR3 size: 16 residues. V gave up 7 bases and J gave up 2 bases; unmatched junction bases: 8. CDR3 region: CASGLAGGPTYNEQFF. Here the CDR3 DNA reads TGTGCCAGCGGGCTAGCGGGGGGCCCTACCTACAATGAGCAGTTCTTC.

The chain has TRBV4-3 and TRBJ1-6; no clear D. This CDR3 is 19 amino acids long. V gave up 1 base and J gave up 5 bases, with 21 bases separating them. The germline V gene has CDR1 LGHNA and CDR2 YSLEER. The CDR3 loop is CASSQAPTKIGLNNSPLHF. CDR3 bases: TGCGCCAGCAGCCAAGCCCCAACTAAAATCGGACTGAATAATTCACCCCTCCACTTT.

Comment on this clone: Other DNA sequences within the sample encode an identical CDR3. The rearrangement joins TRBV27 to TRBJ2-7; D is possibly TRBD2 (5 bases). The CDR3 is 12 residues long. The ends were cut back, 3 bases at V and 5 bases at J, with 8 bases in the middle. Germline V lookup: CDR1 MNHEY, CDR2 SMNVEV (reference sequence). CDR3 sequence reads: CASSFRGDEQYF. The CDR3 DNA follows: TGTGCCAGCAGTTTTCGGGGTGACGAGCAGTACTTC.

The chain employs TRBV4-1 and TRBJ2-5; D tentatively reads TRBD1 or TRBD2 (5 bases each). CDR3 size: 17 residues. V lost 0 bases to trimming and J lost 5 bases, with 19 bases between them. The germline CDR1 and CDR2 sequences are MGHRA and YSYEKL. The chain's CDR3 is CASSQEGVAPREETQYF. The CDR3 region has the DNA TGCGCCAGCAGCCAAGAAGGGGTAGCCCCTAGGGAGGAGACCCAGTACTTC.

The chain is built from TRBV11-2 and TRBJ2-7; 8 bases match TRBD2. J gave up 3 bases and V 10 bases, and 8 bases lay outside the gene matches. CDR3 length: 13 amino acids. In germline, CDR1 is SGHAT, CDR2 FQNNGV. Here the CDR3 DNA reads TGTGCCACGACAGGACTAGCCGGCTACGAGCAGTACTTC. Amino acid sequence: CATTGLAGYEQYF.

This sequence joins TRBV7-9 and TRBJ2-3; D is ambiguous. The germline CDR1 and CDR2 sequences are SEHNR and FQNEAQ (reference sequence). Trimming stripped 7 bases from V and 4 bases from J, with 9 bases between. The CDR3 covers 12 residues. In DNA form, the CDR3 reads TGTGCCAGCAAAGACACCCCAGATACGCAGTATTTT. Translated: CASKDTPDTQYF.

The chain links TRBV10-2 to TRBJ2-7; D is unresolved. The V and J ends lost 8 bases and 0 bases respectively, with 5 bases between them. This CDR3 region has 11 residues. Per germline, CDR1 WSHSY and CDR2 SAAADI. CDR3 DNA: TGCGCCAGCCTAAGCTCCTACGAGCAGTACTTC. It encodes CASLSSYEQYF.

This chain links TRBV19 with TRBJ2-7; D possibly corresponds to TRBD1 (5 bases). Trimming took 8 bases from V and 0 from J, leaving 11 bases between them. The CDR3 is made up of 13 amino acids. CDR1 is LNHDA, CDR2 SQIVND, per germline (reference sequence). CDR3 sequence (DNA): TGTGCCAGTCAGGCAGGGATCTCCTACGAGCAGTACTTC. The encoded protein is CASQAGISYEQYF.

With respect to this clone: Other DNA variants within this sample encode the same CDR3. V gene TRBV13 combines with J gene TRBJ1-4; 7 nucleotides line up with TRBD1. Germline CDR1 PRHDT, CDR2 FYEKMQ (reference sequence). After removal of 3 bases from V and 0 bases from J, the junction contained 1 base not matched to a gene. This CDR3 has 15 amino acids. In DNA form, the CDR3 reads TGTGCCAGCAGCTTGGGGACAGCAACTAATGAAAAACTGTTTTTT. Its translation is CASSLGTATNEKLFF.